These 29 T cell receptor beta chains originate from one sample sequenced in a study of cytomegalovirus exposure and HLA in healthy donors. The PCR employed 60 Vbeta primers together with 13 Jbeta primers. The protocol was immunoSEQ multiplex PCR, while the TCRdb copy is restricted to in-frame clones and leaves out a portion. This table holds 300,000 or so clones, almost 85% found once. The sample comprised PBMCs. Receptors originate from a woman between 40 and 55 years old in good health and CMV-seropositive.

DNA for the CDR3: TGTGCCCTGATAGGGGCTAATGGCTACACCTTC. Protein: CALIGANGYTF. The chain combines TRBV30 with TRBJ1-2, with a possible D match to TRBD1 (5 bases). CDR1 is GTSNPN, CDR2 SVGIG, per germline (reference sequence). Trimming took 8 bases from V and 6 from J, leaving 13 bases between them. The CDR3 is 11 residues long.

The V and J genes are TRBV9 and TRBJ2-5; 7 bases match TRBD1. V lost 2 bases, J lost 1 base, and 2 bases stayed unmatched. The CDR3 consists of 14 residues. CDR1 and CDR2 (germline): SGDLS, YYNGEE. The CDR3 DNA reads as TGTGCCAGCAGCGTCTGGGACAGCCAAGAGACCCAGTACTTC. Protein sequence: CASSVWDSQETQYF.

J is TRBJ1-1 and V is TRBV27; no reliable D call. CDR3 length: 16 amino acids. The germline V gene has CDR1 MNHEY and CDR2 SMNVEV (reference sequence). Trimming left V 2 bases short and J 5 bases short, with 18 bases between. CDR3: CASSLLSEIRRTEAFF. The CDR3 bases are TGTGCCAGCAGTTTACTTTCGGAAATTCGGCGGACTGAAGCTTTCTTT.

This clone came up once. The gene calls are TRBV11-2 and TRBJ2-5, with D possibly being TRBD2 (6 bases). V was clipped by 5 bases and J by 2 bases, with 6 bases between them. Germline values: CDR1 SGHAT, CDR2 FQNNGV. The CDR3 totals 12 residues. This CDR3 reads CASSREQETQYF. The CDR3 DNA follows: TGTGCCAGCAGCCGGGAGCAAGAGACCCAGTACTTC.

The chain couples TRBV30 to TRBJ2-2; D may be TRBD1 (5 bases). This CDR3 has 13 residues. Germline CDR1 GTSNPN, CDR2 SVGIG (reference sequence). V was pared by 2 bases and J by 6 bases, with 10 bases between. Here the CDR3 reads CAWSKKGSGELFF. CDR3 bases: TGTGCCTGGAGTAAAAAGGGGTCCGGGGAGCTGTTTTTT.

The gene calls are TRBV30 and TRBJ2-2; D is ambiguous. Per germline, CDR1 GTSNPN and CDR2 SVGIG (reference sequence). V lost 4 bases to trimming and J lost 3 bases, with 15 bases between them. This CDR3 region has 15 residues. The CDR3 sequence is CAWKYNYLDTGELFF. The DNA for the CDR3 is TGTGCCTGGAAGTATAACTACCTTGACACCGGGGAGCTGTTTTTT. The whole variable domain, filled in from reference TRBV30 and TRBJ2-2, reads SQTIHQWPATLVQPVGSPLSLECTVEGTSNPNLYWYRQAAGRGLQLLFYSVGIGQISSEVPQNLSASRPQDRQFILSSKKLLLSDSGFYLCAWKYNYLDTGELFFGEGSRLTVL.

The chain links TRBV7-9 to TRBJ2-1; D is unresolved. The CDR3 length is 17 residues. Germline-derived CDR1 and CDR2 are SEHNR and FQNEAQ (reference sequence). V lost 3 bases, J lost 0 bases, and 15 bases lay in between. CDR3 amino acids: CASSFQSDWSSYNEQFF. CDR3 DNA: TGTGCCAGCAGCTTTCAGTCAGACTGGAGCTCCTACAATGAGCAGTTCTTC. Full variable domain (remainder filled in from reference TRBV7-9 and TRBJ2-1): DTGVSQNPRHKITKRGQNVTFRCDPISEHNRLYWYRQTLGQGPEFLTYFQNEAQLEKSRLLSDRFSAERPKGSFSTLEIQRTEQGDSAMYLCASSFQSDWSSYNEQFFGPGTRLTVL.

This clone showed up just a few times. The rearrangement links TRBV2 to TRBJ2-7, with a tentative D call TRBD2 (7 bases). In germline, CDR1 is SNHLY, CDR2 FYNNEI. The CDR3 loop spans 15 amino acids. With 7 bases removed from V and 2 bases from J, the gap between germline ends came to 18 bases. The CDR3 DNA is TGTGCCAGCAAAGAGAGGGGGGGCCCAACCTACGAGCAGTACTTC. Translation gives CASKERGGPTYEQYF.

The J gene is TRBJ2-7, the V gene TRBV7-2; TRBD1 matches at 8 bases. This CDR3 has 14 amino acids. Germline values: CDR1 SGHTA, CDR2 FQGNSA. V shed 6 bases, J shed 5 bases, and the junction held 9 bases outside the gene matches. The CDR3 reads CASSPGGSLDEQYF. The CDR3 nucleotides read TGTGCCAGCAGTCCAGGGGGCAGCTTAGACGAGCAGTACTTC.

V usage is TRBV6-7 and J usage is TRBJ2-3; 8 bases are a match to TRBD1. TRBV6-7 is sorted into the ORF group, with uncertain function. V was pared by 6 bases and J by 2 bases, with 13 bases of the junction left unmatched. The CDR3 sequence is 17 residues long. The DNA of the CDR3 is TGTGCCAGCAGCCCTCACACAGGGGGGTTGGCCACAGATACGCAGTATTTT. It is translated as CASSPHTGGLATDTQYF.

The rearrangement joins TRBV25-1 to TRBJ1-1, with TRBD1 as a possible D gene (6 bases). Germline CDR1 reads MGHDK; CDR2 reads SYGVNS. This CDR3 contains 15 residues. Trimming stripped 1 base from V and 0 bases from J, with 9 bases between. CDR3 loop: CASSELAGVNTEAFF. DNA for the CDR3: TGTGCCAGCAGTGAATTAGCAGGGGTGAACACTGAAGCTTTCTTT. The full variable domain, with the rest looked up from reference TRBV25-1 and TRBJ1-1, is EADIYQTPRYLVIGTGKKITLECSQTMGHDKMYWYQQDPGMELHLIHYSYGVNSTEKGDLSSESTVSRIRTEHFPLTLESARPSHTSQYLCASSELAGVNTEAFFGQGTRLTVV.

This clone was detected once. This chain links TRBV15 with TRBJ2-7; TRBD1 might be the D (5 bases). Trimming left V 0 bases short and J 5 bases short, with 14 bases between. The germline gives CDR1 LNHNV, CDR2 YYDKDF (reference sequence). The CDR3 has 15 residues. In DNA, the CDR3 is TGTGCCACCAGCAGAGATACCCAGGGTCTCGACGAGCAGTACTTC. It translates to CATSRDTQGLDEQYF.

The CDR3 loop reads CASSYTAGERNQPQHF. CDR3 sequence (DNA): TGTGCCAGCAGTTACACTGCAGGGGAAAGAAATCAGCCCCAGCATTTT. The chain is built from TRBV6-5 and TRBJ1-5, with D possibly matching TRBD1 (6 bases). The germline V and J ends were trimmed by 2 bases and 4 bases, with 15 bases remaining between them. The germline gives CDR1 MNHEY, CDR2 SVGAGI. The CDR3 runs 16 residues.

This clone appeared a single time. The V gene is TRBV18, the J gene TRBJ2-5; D remains ambiguous. The CDR3 has 14 amino acids. V dropped 1 base and J dropped 2 bases, with 8 bases sitting between them. Per the germline V gene, CDR1 is KGHSH and CDR2 is LQKENI. The CDR3 nucleotides are TGTGCCAGCTCACCACTAACCAGACAAGAGACCCAGTACTTC. It is translated as CASSPLTRQETQYF.

This clone has a single count. V is TRBV11-3 and J is TRBJ2-1; weak D call: TRBD2 (7 bases). V lost 0 bases and J 2 bases, leaving 17 bases between the germline ends. In germline, CDR1 is SGHNT, CDR2 YENEEA. This CDR3 spans 18 amino acids. For the CDR3, the DNA is TGTGCCAGCAGCTTAGATGGGGGGGGCGTCGGTGCCTACAATGAGCAGTTCTTC. This encodes CASSLDGGGVGAYNEQFF.

This CDR3 is CASSHGKRGYGYTF. CDR3 nucleotides: TGTGCCAGCAGCCATGGAAAGCGGGGCTATGGCTACACCTTC. The chain couples TRBV4-2 to TRBJ1-2; D not resolved. Germline V CDR1 and CDR2: LGHNA, YNFKEQ. The CDR3 is made up of 14 amino acids. The V end lost 3 bases, the J end lost 4 bases, and 12 bases lay between the germline ends.

The CDR3 region is CASSLAGQEVSSGNTIYF. The DNA of the CDR3 is TGTGCCAGCAGCTTAGCTGGACAGGAGGTTTCCTCTGGAAACACCATATATTTT. The chain has TRBV11-3 and TRBJ1-3, with 7 nucleotides matching TRBD1. Germline assignment: CDR1 SGHNT and CDR2 YENEEA. Trimming removed 1 base from V and 0 bases from J; junction bases left unmatched: 9. This CDR3 is 18 amino acids long.

The V call is TRBV5-1, the J call TRBJ2-7; 12 nucleotides line up with TRBD2. The junction had 5 bases not matched to a gene; V was cut back by 4 bases and J by 3 bases. The CDR3 covers 15 residues. Per the germline V gene, CDR1 is SGHRS and CDR2 is YFSETQ. The DNA for the CDR3 is TGCGCCAGCAGCGAAGGACTAGCGGGATACTACGAGCAGTACTTC. The encoded protein is CASSEGLAGYYEQYF.

This sequence joins TRBV5-1 and TRBJ1-2; D unclear. This CDR3 has 15 amino acids. With 0 bases removed from V and 2 bases from J, the gap between germline ends came to 11 bases. Germline assignment: CDR1 SGHRS and CDR2 YFSETQ. The CDR3 is CASSLDGASNYGYTF. The CDR3 bases are TGCGCCAGCAGCTTGGACGGTGCCTCCAACTATGGCTACACCTTC.

CDR3 coding DNA: TGTGCCAGCAGTGAACCCGGCAGGGTGAACACTGAAGCTTTCTTT. Residues: CASSEPGRVNTEAFF. The chain joins TRBV6-1 to TRBJ1-1; D is perhaps TRBD1 (5 bases). Per the germline V gene, CDR1 is MNHNS and CDR2 is SASEGT. The CDR3 covers 15 residues. V lost 2 bases, J lost 0 bases, and 10 bases lay in between.

The gene calls are TRBV7-2 and TRBJ2-2; D may be TRBD1 (5 bases). Germline V gene lookup returns CDR1 SGHTA and CDR2 FQGNSA. This CDR3 contains 13 residues. Trimming stripped 4 bases from V and 8 bases from J, with 11 bases between. CDR3 DNA: TGTGCCAGCAGCTACAGGTTAACGGGGGAGCTGTTTTTT. Translation: CASSYRLTGELFF.

A remark on this clone: Relative to the germline gene, one junction end is altered; a read error may explain this. CDR3 in amino acids: CASSQTSGPLSF. The CDR3 nucleotides are TGTGCCAGCAGCCAGACTAGCGGGCCCCTTAGCTTC. This sequence joins TRBV5-4 and TRBJ2-7; 10 nucleotides match TRBD2. Germline CDR1 SGHNT, CDR2 YYREEE (reference sequence). This CDR3 contains 12 residues.

The chain links TRBV28 to TRBJ1-5, with D possibly TRBD1 on 6 matching bases. Germline loops: CDR1 MDHEN, CDR2 SYDVKM. The CDR3 contains 14 residues. V was pared by 6 bases and J by 6 bases, with 15 bases between. This chain's CDR3 is CASRSTGISQPQHF. CDR3 in DNA: TGTGCCAGCAGATCTACAGGGATCTCTCAGCCCCAGCATTTT.

The gene calls are TRBV10-3 and TRBJ2-7, with TRBD2 matching over 8 bases. V lost 7 bases to trimming and J lost 2 bases; unmatched junction nucleotides: 16. This CDR3 contains 17 residues. Germline V gene lookup returns CDR1 ENHRY and CDR2 SYGVKD. As DNA, the CDR3 is TGTGCCATCACTAGCGGGCCTACCCAATCAATAACCTACGAGCAGTACTTC. Its protein product is CAITSGPTQSITYEQYF.

The V and J genes are TRBV28 and TRBJ2-3; D is perhaps TRBD2 (5 bases). Trimming cost V 7 bases and J 2 bases, with 19 bases left between them. The length of the CDR3 is 16 residues. From germline, CDR1 is MDHEN and CDR2 SYDVKM. The CDR3 region is CASTSFVDYTTDTQYF. The CDR3 DNA reads as TGTGCCAGCACCTCGTTTGTCGACTACACCACAGATACGCAGTATTTT.

The chain joins TRBV27 to TRBJ2-1; 14 bases are a match to TRBD2. Germline-derived CDR1 and CDR2 are MNHEY and SMNVEV (reference sequence). The CDR3 totals 15 residues. V gave up 6 bases and J gave up 7 bases; unmatched junction bases: 5. In DNA, the CDR3 is TGTGCCAGCAGCCCCGGGACTAGCGGGAGTAATGAGCAGTTCTTC. This encodes CASSPGTSGSNEQFF.

The chain couples TRBV11-3 to TRBJ2-1; TRBD1 might be the D (6 bases). The CDR3 loop spans 16 amino acids. Germline values: CDR1 SGHNT, CDR2 YENEEA. V was clipped by 4 bases and J by 8 bases, with 21 bases between them. In DNA form, the CDR3 reads TGTGCCAGCAGCTACAGGGCTGCTCAGCTAGTAGATGAGCAGTTCTTC. Residues: CASSYRAAQLVDEQFF.

The chain uses TRBV7-6 and TRBJ1-2; D is unresolved. Per the germline V gene, CDR1 is SGHVS and CDR2 is FNYEAQ. V gave up 6 bases and J gave up 4 bases, with 12 bases separating them. This CDR3 is 13 amino acids long. As DNA, the CDR3 is TGTGCCAGCAGTGGGCAGGCGTCCTATGGCTACACCTTC. Residues: CASSGQASYGYTF.

The rearrangement links TRBV7-3 to TRBJ2-7; D is unresolved. V dropped 2 bases and J dropped 6 bases, with 11 bases sitting between them. This CDR3 comprises 13 residues. Germline V CDR1 and CDR2: SGHTA, FQGTGA. For the CDR3, the DNA is TGTGCCAGCAGCTTAGGAGATTCGGGCGAGCAGTACTTC. This gives the protein CASSLGDSGEQYF.